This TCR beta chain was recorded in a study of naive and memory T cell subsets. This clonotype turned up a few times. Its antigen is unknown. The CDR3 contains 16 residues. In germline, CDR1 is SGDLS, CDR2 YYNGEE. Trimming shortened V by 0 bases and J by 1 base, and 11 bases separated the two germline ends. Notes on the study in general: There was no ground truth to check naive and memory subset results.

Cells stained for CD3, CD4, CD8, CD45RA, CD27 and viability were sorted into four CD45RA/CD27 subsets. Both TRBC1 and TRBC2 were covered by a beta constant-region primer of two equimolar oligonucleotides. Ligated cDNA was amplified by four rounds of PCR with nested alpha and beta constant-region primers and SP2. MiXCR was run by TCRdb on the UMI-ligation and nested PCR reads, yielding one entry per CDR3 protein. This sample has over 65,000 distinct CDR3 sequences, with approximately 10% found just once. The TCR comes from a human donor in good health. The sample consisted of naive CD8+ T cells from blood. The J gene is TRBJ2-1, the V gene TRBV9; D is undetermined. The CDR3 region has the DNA TGTGCCAGCAGCGTAGGTCAGCGTAGTTCCTACAATGAGCAGTTCTTC. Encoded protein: CASSVGQRSSYNEQFF.